This T cell receptor (beta chain) was sequenced during a study of shared clonotypes between healthy human individuals. Regarding the study as a whole: It was observed that 5% to 6.5% of naive CD4 clonotypes were shared across a handful of donors. Larger estimated richness was generally recorded for naive subsets relative to memory subsets. Rarefaction demonstrated incomplete sorted-subset sequencing despite large depth.

Worth noting for this clone: The antigen is unknown.

Libraries were prepared by immunoSEQ multiplex PCR; TCRdb keeps only in-frame clonotypes and omits some of them. The sample gives approximately 980,000 clones, less than 85% of which show up once; 1.5% is in the top ten. J was trimmed by 7 bases and V by 6 bases; bases with no gene match: 10. The CDR3 has 15 residues. Per germline, CDR1 SEHNR and CDR2 FQNEAQ (reference sequence). The sequencing input was memory CD4+ T cells sorted from blood. Indicated subset: CD45RA-negative fraction. V and J are TRBV7-9 and TRBJ2-1; 9 positions match TRBD2. This clonotype was sampled from a man aged 18-30 years in good health. Here the CDR3 reads CASRPTGTSSNEQFF. CDR3 DNA: TGTGCCAGCAGACCGACCGGGACTAGCTCTAATGAGCAGTTCTTC. The variable domain in full, with the rest retrieved from reference TRBV7-9 and TRBJ2-1, is DTGVSQNPRHKITKRGQNVTFRCDPISEHNRLYWYRQTLGQGPEFLTYFQNEAQLEKSRLLSDRFSAERPKGSFSTLEIQRTEQGDSAMYLCASRPTGTSSNEQFFGPGTRLTVL.